Shown below are 15 T cell receptor beta chains from a single sample sequenced in a study of T-cell memory formation after mild COVID-19. TCRdb called the 5' RACE reads again in MiXCR, with one record for every CDR3 protein. The repertoire includes about 190,000 distinct CDR3 sequences, 15% to 20% of them detected once, and about 2.4% sits in the top ten. Sequences were obtained from PBMCs or a T cell subset sorted from them (not recorded which). All receptors derive from an adult woman who had mild COVID-19 (a few samples of this study predate the infection). Cell type and time point are not known.

The CDR3 protein is CASSPRPPNGGGPRDTQYF. In DNA form, the CDR3 reads TGTGCCAGCAGCCCCCGACCACCAAACGGCGGGGGCCCTCGGGATACGCAGTATTTT. This rearrangement joins TRBV7-6 to TRBJ2-3; tentatively, D is TRBD2 (7 bases). Trimming left V 5 bases short and J 6 bases short, with 30 bases between. Germline loops: CDR1 SGHVS, CDR2 FNYEAQ. The CDR3 is made up of 19 amino acids.

This clonotype was counted many times. The gene calls are TRBV29-1 and TRBJ2-2, with D unresolved. The CDR3 runs 13 residues. Germline loops: CDR1 SQVTM, CDR2 ANQGSEA. Trimming stripped 4 bases from V and 3 bases from J, with 9 bases between. The CDR3: CSVALADTGELFF. In nucleotides, the CDR3 is TGCAGCGTTGCACTCGCTGACACCGGGGAGCTGTTTTTT.

This chain joins TRBV6-6 and TRBJ1-6; 7 bases line up with TRBD1. Germline CDR1 is MNHNY and CDR2 is SVGAGI (reference sequence). With 5 bases clipped from V and 4 bases from J, the junction kept 14 bases outside the gene matches. The CDR3 totals 18 residues. The CDR3 loop reads CASSKRAEQGWYNSPLHF. In DNA, the CDR3 is TGTGCCAGCAGTAAAAGGGCTGAACAGGGGTGGTATAATTCACCCCTCCACTTT.

The chain links TRBV7-3 to TRBJ1-1, with 11 bases aligning to TRBD1. CDR3 length equals 12 residues. Germline V gives CDR1 SGHTA, CDR2 FQGTGA. V dropped 6 bases and J dropped 11; count of bases not matched to a gene: 5. The CDR3 DNA reads TGTGCCAGCAGTTTCGGACAGGGGGCGGCTTTCTTT. It encodes CASSFGQGAAFF.

This clonotype was observed a handful of times. This chain links TRBV7-6 with TRBJ2-5; the D call may be TRBD1 or TRBD2 (6 bases each). This CDR3 is built from 16 residues. With 8 bases removed from V and 1 base from J, the gap between germline ends came to 20 bases. The germline CDR1 and CDR2 sequences are SGHVS and FNYEAQ. CDR3 sequence: CASGSSGGLPQETQYF. As DNA, the CDR3 is TGTGCCAGCGGGTCGAGTGGGGGGCTGCCCCAAGAGACCCAGTACTTC.

V and J are TRBV7-8 and TRBJ1-3; no reliable D call. The germline CDR1 and CDR2 sequences are SGHVS and FQNEAQ. V lost 2 bases, J lost 0 bases, and 8 bases lay in between. The CDR3 is made up of 15 amino acids. Here the CDR3 reads CASSLLQGSGNTIYF. CDR3 bases: TGTGCCAGCAGCTTACTCCAAGGCTCTGGAAACACCATATATTTT.

This clonotype was recorded many times. The CDR3 reads CASSSQGVQNTEAFF. CDR3 sequence (DNA): TGCGCCAGCAGCTCACAGGGGGTTCAGAACACTGAAGCTTTCTTT. The rearrangement joins TRBV5-1 to TRBJ1-1, with 8 bases lining up with TRBD1. Germline lookup yields CDR1 SGHRS and CDR2 YFSETQ. Trimming removed 3 bases from V and 1 base from J; junction bases left unmatched: 5. The CDR3 consists of 15 residues.

The chain uses TRBV12-3 or TRBV12-4 and TRBJ1-1, with 9 positions matching TRBD1. V gave up 7 bases and J gave up 4 bases; unmatched junction bases: 7. This CDR3 has 14 residues. The CDR3 DNA follows: TGTGCCAGCACCCTACAGGGGGCTTTCACTGAAGCTTTCTTT. Translation gives CASTLQGAFTEAFF.

Written as DNA, the CDR3 is TGTGCCAGCAGCCAGTCTACCACAGATACGCAGTATTTT. This translates into CASSQSTTDTQYF. The chain employs TRBV7-2 and TRBJ2-3; D remains ambiguous. The germline gives CDR1 SGHTA, CDR2 FQGNSA. This CDR3 region has 13 residues. V shed 5 bases and J shed 2 bases, with 8 bases lying between them.

The genes are TRBV4-2 and TRBJ1-1, with 8 bases matching TRBD1. This CDR3 comprises 15 residues. The V gene's germline CDR1 is LGHNA and CDR2 YNFKEQ. V shed 5 bases and J 2 bases; nucleotides not matched to a gene: 7. The CDR3, as DNA: TGTGCCAGCAGCTCGCTACAGGGGGGCAACACTGAAGCTTTCTTT. Amino acids: CASSSLQGGNTEAFF.

The chain uses TRBV7-2 and TRBJ1-1, with 8 bases fitting TRBD1. The CDR3 covers 15 residues. V was clipped by 5 bases and J by 11 bases; unmatched bases: 16. Germline assignment: CDR1 SGHTA and CDR2 FQGNSA. CDR3 in amino acids: CASSRIQGGLTGAFF. CDR3 sequence (DNA): TGTGCCAGCAGCAGAATACAGGGGGGACTAACCGGGGCTTTCTTT.

This clonotype appeared a few times. The genes are TRBV4-1 and TRBJ2-1; D is unresolved. The length of the CDR3 is 14 residues. V gave up 6 bases and J gave up 5 bases, with 14 bases separating them. Germline-derived CDR1 and CDR2 are MGHRA and YSYEKL. The CDR3 DNA is TGCGCCAGCAGTCATGACTGGGCTGACAATGAGCAGTTCTTC. Its protein product is CASSHDWADNEQFF.

In this sample, this clonotype turned up a few times. The rearrangement joins TRBV7-6 to TRBJ2-7, with TRBD2 as a possible D gene (6 bases). The CDR3 is 14 amino acids. CDR1 is SGHVS, CDR2 FNYEAQ, per germline. V lost 0 bases, J lost 0 bases, and 6 bases lay in between. CDR3 in DNA: TGTGCCAGCAGCTTAGCGGGGGGCTCCTACGAGCAGTACTTC. It is translated as CASSLAGGSYEQYF. The full variable domain, in which reference TRBV7-6 and TRBJ2-7 provide the parts outside the CDR3, is GAGVSQSPRYKVTKRGQDVALRCDPISGHVSLYWYRQALGQGPEFLTYFNYEAQQDKSGLPNDRFSAERPEGSISTLTIQRTEQRDSAMYRCASSLAGGSYEQYFGPGTRLTVT.

This clonotype was counted a few times. The V gene is TRBV6-5, the J gene TRBJ2-5; D might be TRBD2 (5 bases). The CDR3 length is 13 residues. V shed 6 bases and J shed 4 bases, with 12 bases lying between them. Germline CDR1 is MNHEY and CDR2 is SVGAGI. This chain's CDR3 is CASSYRGLETQYF. CDR3 bases: TGTGCCAGCAGCTATCGGGGTTTAGAGACCCAGTACTTC.

The rearrangement joins TRBV9 to TRBJ2-3; perhaps TRBD2 as D (5 bases). This CDR3 region has 15 residues. V was pared by 0 bases and J by 4 bases, with 12 bases between. Germline V gene sequence: CDR1 SGDLS, CDR2 YYNGEE. The CDR3 protein is CASSVAFRGSDTQYF. Written as DNA, the CDR3 is TGTGCCAGCAGCGTAGCCTTCCGGGGTTCAGATACGCAGTATTTT.